These 16 T cell receptor beta chains were sequenced from one sample in a study of T cells in Graves' hyperthyroidism and ophthalmopathy. Researchers amplified the TCR beta CDR3 regions from RNA transcripts. The HTBI primer set drove a first-round RT-PCR of the TCR CDR3. TCRdb used MiXCR to reprocess the multiplex PCR reads, holding one entry per CDR3 protein. The repertoire holds 500,000 to 700,000 distinct CDR3 sequences, with around 17% as singletons. Source material: blood. The receptor source for this set is a woman aged 18-29 years with Graves' hyperthyroidism.

This clonotype was observed a few times. The chain uses TRBV24-1 and TRBJ1-1; TRBD1 might be the D (5 bases). Germline V gene data show CDR1 as KGHDR and CDR2 as SFDVKD. The CDR3 is 16 amino acids. V shed 4 bases and J shed 0 bases, with 14 bases lying between them. In DNA, the CDR3 is TGTGCCACCAGTGACGGCCGGGGGTCATTGAACACTGAAGCTTTCTTT. It specifies CATSDGRGSLNTEAFF.

The sample holds a few counts of this clonotype. This chain uses TRBV12-3 or TRBV12-4 with TRBJ2-4; D remains ambiguous. The CDR3 runs to 17 residues. Trimming removed 8 bases at V and 4 bases at J, with 24 bases between. In DNA form, the CDR3 reads TGTGCCAGCGAGCTCAACCTAGGTGGGGTTGGAAAAAACATTCAGTACTTC. Its translation: CASELNLGGVGKNIQYF.

This clonotype was detected a few times. The chain combines TRBV20-1 with TRBJ2-1; 16 bases map to TRBD2. This CDR3 has 15 amino acids. Germline V gene sequence: CDR1 DFQATT, CDR2 SNEGSKA (reference sequence). Unmatched junction bases numbered 7, after V lost 5 bases and J lost 9 bases. CDR3 residues: CSAEPGLAGGSEQFF. CDR3 nucleotide sequence: TGCAGTGCTGAACCGGGACTAGCGGGAGGGAGTGAGCAGTTCTTC.

This clonotype came up many times. The CDR3 coding sequence is TGTGCCAGCAGCCCACCCTCGGAATACGAGCAGTACTTC. Protein sequence: CASSPPSEYEQYF. The J gene is TRBJ2-7, the V gene TRBV7-2, with D hard to call. The germline gives CDR1 SGHTA, CDR2 FQGNSA. Trimming took 5 bases from V and 4 from J, leaving 12 bases between them. This CDR3 region has 13 residues.

This rearrangement joins TRBV10-3 to TRBJ1-2, with 10 bases that match TRBD1. Germline V gene lookup returns CDR1 ENHRY and CDR2 SYGVKD. The V segment lost 10 bases and the J segment 2 bases; nucleotides outside the gene matches: 4. CDR3 length: 13 amino acids. CDR3 DNA: TGTGCCACGCAGACAGGGGGCAACTATGGCTACACCTTC. Translation: CATQTGGNYGYTF.

This clonotype was observed many times. This CDR3 is CASSPDNDSNQPQHF. The CDR3 coding sequence is TGTGCCAGCAGTCCCGACAACGATAGCAATCAGCCCCAGCATTTT. V gene TRBV2 combines with J gene TRBJ1-5, with D unresolved. Deletions cut 5 bases from V and 0 bases from J, with 11 bases between. This CDR3 contains 15 residues. Germline CDR1 is SNHLY and CDR2 is FYNNEI. Based on the CDR3 plus reference TRBV2 and TRBJ1-5, the full variable domain is EPEVTQTPSHQVTQMGQEVILRCVPISNHLYFYWYRQILGQKVEFLVSFYNNEISEKSEIFDDQFSVERPDGSNFTLKIRSTKLEDSAMYFCASSPDNDSNQPQHFGDGTRLSIL.

The chain has TRBV18 and TRBJ2-3, with D uncertain. Trimming took 4 bases from V and 6 from J, leaving 14 bases between them. Germline assignment: CDR1 KGHSH and CDR2 LQKENI. The CDR3 contains 14 residues. CDR3 bases: TGTGCCAGCTCACAACCCGGACCATATGATACGCAGTATTTT. It is translated as CASSQPGPYDTQYF.

This clonotype was seen many times. The chain combines TRBV3-1 with TRBJ2-2; 8 nucleotides align to TRBD2. Germline values: CDR1 LGHDT, CDR2 YNNKEL (reference sequence). CDR3 length: 16 amino acids. V shed 2 bases and J 4 bases; nucleotides not matched to a gene: 6. CDR3 sequence: CASSQRRAGVTGELFF. In DNA form, the CDR3 reads TGTGCCAGCAGCCAAAGGCGAGCGGGGGTCACCGGGGAGCTGTTTTTT. Looking up the rest from reference TRBV3-1 and TRBJ2-2 gives the full variable domain: DTAVSQTPKYLVTQMGNDKSIKCEQNLGHDTMYWYKQDSKKFLKIMFSYNNKELIINETVPNRFSPKSPDKAHLNLHINSLELGDSAVYFCASSQRRAGVTGELFFGEGSRLTVL.

This clonotype was seen repeatedly, ten times or more. This chain joins TRBV7-8 and TRBJ2-1; TRBD2 aligns across 7 bases. Germline V gene lookup returns CDR1 SGHVS and CDR2 FQNEAQ. Trimming removed 2 bases from V and 7 bases from J; junction bases left unmatched: 5. This CDR3 is built from 14 residues. CDR3 in amino acids: CASSLQLGGNEQFF. CDR3 in DNA: TGTGCCAGCAGCTTACAGCTCGGGGGGAATGAGCAGTTCTTC. Looking up the rest from reference TRBV7-8 and TRBJ2-1 gives the full variable domain: GAGVSQSPRYKVAKRGQDVALRCDPISGHVSLFWYQQALGQGPEFLTYFQNEAQLDKSGLPSDRFFAERPEGSVSTLKIQRTQQEDSAVYLCASSLQLGGNEQFFGPGTRLTVL.

This sequence joins TRBV7-9 and TRBJ2-7; 9 bases agree with TRBD1. Germline CDR1 and CDR2: SEHNR and FQNEAQ (reference sequence). The CDR3 consists of 15 residues. Trimming took 3 bases from V and 6 from J; bases not matched to a gene: 9. This CDR3 reads CASSFGGQGRIEQYF. The DNA of the CDR3 is TGTGCCAGCAGCTTCGGGGGACAGGGTCGTATCGAGCAGTACTTC. Full variable domain (missing parts from reference TRBV7-9 and TRBJ2-7): DTGVSQNPRHKITKRGQNVTFRCDPISEHNRLYWYRQTLGQGPEFLTYFQNEAQLEKSRLLSDRFSAERPKGSFSTLEIQRTEQGDSAMYLCASSFGGQGRIEQYFGPGTRLTVT.

This chain joins TRBV9 and TRBJ2-2, with 9 bases identical to TRBD1. The CDR3 has 17 residues. Germline V lookup: CDR1 SGDLS, CDR2 YYNGEE. Trimming at V came to 1 base and at J to 3 bases, leaving 7 bases not matched to a gene. The CDR3 region is CASSVSTGTGYTGELFF. CDR3 DNA: TGTGCCAGCAGCGTATCCACCGGGACAGGGTACACCGGGGAGCTGTTTTTT.

This clonotype was recorded many times. The chain uses TRBV3-1 and TRBJ2-5; either TRBD1 or TRBD2 may fit D (5 bases each). The germline CDR1 and CDR2 sequences are LGHDT and YNNKEL (reference sequence). Trimming left V 6 bases short and J 5 bases short, with 7 bases between. The CDR3 contains 11 residues. The CDR3 region is CASSRDETQYF. The DNA of the CDR3 is TGTGCCAGCAGTCGGGACGAGACCCAGTACTTC.

For this clonotype: A much larger clone lies one base from this, so it may be a read error. Here the CDR3 reads CASSLERDWPYEQFF. The CDR3 region has the DNA TGTGCCAGCAGCTTAGAAAGGGACTGGCCCTACGAGCAGTTCTTC. V usage is TRBV7-2 and J usage is TRBJ2-7; tentative D call: TRBD2 (6 bases). The assigned J gene may be wrong: the sequence end matches TRBJ2-1 better. Germline loops: CDR1 SGHTA, CDR2 FQGNSA. The CDR3 runs to 15 residues.

The rearrangement links TRBV9 to TRBJ2-7; possible D gene TRBD1, 5 bases. Trimming removed 0 bases from V and 0 bases from J, with 7 bases in between. In germline, CDR1 is SGDLS, CDR2 YYNGEE. The CDR3 is 14 residues long. CDR3 coding DNA: TGTGCCAGCAGCGTAGAACAGGCCTCCTACGAGCAGTACTTC. Residues: CASSVEQASYEQYF.

The chain links TRBV6-1 to TRBJ2-7; D gene unclear. This CDR3 region has 13 residues. The germline CDR1 and CDR2 sequences are MNHNS and SASEGT. Trimming removed 5 bases from V and 2 bases from J, with 10 bases in between. The CDR3 is CASSYTATYEQYF. CDR3 coding DNA: TGTGCCAGCAGTTATACAGCGACCTACGAGCAGTACTTC.

CDR3 in amino acids: CASSSKGLAGVGQETQYF. The CDR3 region has the DNA TGTGCCAGCAGCTCAAAGGGACTAGCGGGAGTAGGCCAAGAGACCCAGTACTTC. The V and J genes are TRBV5-6 and TRBJ2-5; 14 bases fit TRBD2. This CDR3 contains 18 residues. J gave up 1 base and V 3 bases, and 8 bases lay outside the gene matches. Germline-derived CDR1 and CDR2 are SGHDT and YYEEEE.